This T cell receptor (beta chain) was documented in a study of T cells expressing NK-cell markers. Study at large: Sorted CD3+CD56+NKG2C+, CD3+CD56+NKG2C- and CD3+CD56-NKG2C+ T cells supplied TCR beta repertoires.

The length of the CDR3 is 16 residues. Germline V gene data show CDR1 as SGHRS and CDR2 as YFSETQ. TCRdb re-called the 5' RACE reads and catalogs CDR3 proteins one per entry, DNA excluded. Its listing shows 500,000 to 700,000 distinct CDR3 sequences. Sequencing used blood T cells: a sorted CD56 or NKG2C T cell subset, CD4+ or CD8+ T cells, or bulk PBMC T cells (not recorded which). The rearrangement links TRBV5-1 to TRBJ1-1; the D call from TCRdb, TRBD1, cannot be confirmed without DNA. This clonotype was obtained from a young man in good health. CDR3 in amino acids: CASSLEGQPLTTEAFF. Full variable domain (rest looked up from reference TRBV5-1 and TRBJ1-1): KAGVTQTPRYLIKTRGQQVTLSCSPISGHRSVSWYQQTPGQGLQFLFEYFSETQRNKGNFPGRFSGRQFSNSRSEMNVSTLELGDSALYLCASSLEGQPLTTEAFFGQGTRLTVV.